These 13 T cell receptor beta chains were sequenced from one sample in a study of PD-1 blockade in classical Hodgkin lymphoma. Data came from immunoSEQ multiplex PCR; TCRdb stores just in-frame clones and leaves some out. The sample lists about 94,000 clones, roughly 87% seen once, with 9.5% to 12% in the top ten. All the patients suffered relapse after autologous stem cell transplantation, and brentuximab vedotin exposure differed. This material consisted of peripheral blood mononuclear cells (PBMCs), taken before the second cycle of nivolumab. The origin of the receptors is a human donor with classical Hodgkin lymphoma.

The chain joins TRBV5-1 to TRBJ1-4; possible D gene TRBD1, 6 bases. The CDR3 totals 13 residues. Deletions cut 3 bases from V and 5 bases from J, with 8 bases between. Germline CDR1 is SGHRS and CDR2 is YFSETQ. The CDR3 DNA follows: TGCGCCAGCAGCTCAGGGGTGAATGAAAAACTGTTTTTT. Protein: CASSSGVNEKLFF.

The V call is TRBV10-3, the J call TRBJ2-2; D is unclear. The CDR3 is 14 amino acids. Germline lookup yields CDR1 ENHRY and CDR2 SYGVKD. V gave up 3 bases and J gave up 3 bases, with 8 bases separating them. The CDR3 protein is CAISDRGYTGELFF. CDR3 nucleotide sequence: TGTGCCATCAGTGATCGAGGATACACCGGGGAGCTGTTTTTT.

The chain has TRBV6-1 and TRBJ1-1, with D possibly TRBD1 on 5 matching bases. Germline lookup yields CDR1 MNHNS and CDR2 SASEGT. Deletions cut 2 bases from V and 6 bases from J, with 19 bases between. This CDR3 is 16 amino acids long. The CDR3 DNA reads TGTGCCAGCAGTGAACAAGAGGGTTCGGGACTCCCTGAAGCTTTCTTT. It translates to CASSEQEGSGLPEAFF.

This sequence joins TRBV7-2 and TRBJ2-6; either TRBD1 or TRBD2 may fit D (5 bases each). V was shortened by 4 bases and J by 0 bases, with 13 bases between the two germline ends. CDR3 length equals 17 residues. CDR1 is SGHTA, CDR2 FQGNSA, per germline. CDR3 residues: CASSSRGGGSGANVLTF. As DNA, the CDR3 is TGTGCCAGCAGCTCGAGGGGCGGAGGCTCTGGGGCCAACGTCCTGACTTTC.

The chain recombines TRBV6-5 with TRBJ2-2; no firm D call. The CDR3 covers 16 residues. Germline V lookup: CDR1 MNHEY, CDR2 SVGAGI. V was cut by 2 bases and J by 4 bases, with 14 bases left in between. Written as DNA, the CDR3 is TGTGCCAGCAGTTACATGGCAGCGTCAATCACCGGGGAGCTGTTTTTT. Its protein product is CASSYMAASITGELFF.

The rearrangement links TRBV7-2 to TRBJ2-7; the match to TRBD1 covers 8 bases. Germline lookup yields CDR1 SGHTA and CDR2 FQGNSA. CDR3 length: 18 residues. J was trimmed by 2 bases and V by 3 bases; bases with no gene match: 15. The CDR3: CASSLISTGVRFPYEQYF. The DNA for the CDR3 is TGTGCCAGCAGCTTGATATCGACAGGGGTTAGGTTCCCCTACGAGCAGTACTTC.

The chain uses TRBV2 and TRBJ2-2; 8 positions agree with TRBD2. Germline loops: CDR1 SNHLY, CDR2 FYNNEI. V dropped 3 bases and J dropped 3; count of bases not matched to a gene: 3. This CDR3 has 15 residues. For the CDR3, the DNA is TGTGCCAGCAGTGATCGGCGGGGGGACACCGGGGAGCTGTTTTTT. Amino acids: CASSDRRGDTGELFF.

The chain is built from TRBV29-1 and TRBJ2-7, with TRBD2 matching over 9 bases. With V trimmed by 3 bases and J by 2 bases, 8 bases remained unmatched. In germline, CDR1 is SQVTM, CDR2 ANQGSEA. This CDR3 comprises 15 residues. The chain's CDR3 is CSVEGLAGGTYEQYF. DNA of the CDR3: TGCAGCGTTGAGGGACTAGCAGGAGGAACCTACGAGCAGTACTTC.

The chain combines TRBV14 with TRBJ2-7, with 9 bases matching TRBD2. Germline V gene sequence: CDR1 SGHDN, CDR2 FVKESK. Trimming removed 3 bases from V and 6 bases from J; junction bases left unmatched: 6. This CDR3 has 14 amino acids. CDR3 loop: CASSQPGLASEQYF. The CDR3 DNA reads TGTGCCAGCAGCCAGCCGGGACTAGCCTCCGAGCAGTACTTC.

This chain links TRBV7-9 with TRBJ1-5; the match to TRBD1 covers 11 bases. Per the germline V gene, CDR1 is SEHNR and CDR2 is FQNEAQ (reference sequence). The CDR3 sequence is 16 residues long. With V trimmed by 0 bases and J by 4 bases, 2 bases remained unmatched. The CDR3, as DNA: TGTGCCAGCAGCTTAGCGGGACAGGGGGTTAATCAGCCCCAGCATTTT. Its protein is CASSLAGQGVNQPQHF.

The chain combines TRBV28 with TRBJ2-2; D is possibly TRBD1 (6 bases). V lost 6 bases and J 1 base, leaving 24 bases between the germline ends. Germline CDR1 is MDHEN and CDR2 is SYDVKM. The length of the CDR3 is 19 residues. CDR3 region: CASSITYPQQGQNTGELFF. The CDR3 DNA reads as TGTGCCAGCAGCATTACCTACCCACAGCAGGGGCAGAACACCGGGGAGCTGTTTTTT.

The genes are TRBV5-6 and TRBJ1-1, with D perhaps TRBD1 (6 bases). The CDR3 covers 14 residues. Trimming stripped 3 bases from V and 10 bases from J, with 19 bases between. Germline values: CDR1 SGHDT, CDR2 YYEEEE. CDR3 coding DNA: TGTGCCAGCAGCTATCTGACAGGCGCCAACAGAGCTTTCTTT. This encodes CASSYLTGANRAFF.

CDR3 in DNA: TGTGCCAGCAGTGAAAGGGCCAGCTCCTACGAGCAGTACTTC. Amino acids: CASSERASSYEQYF. V is TRBV2 and J is TRBJ2-7; D uncertain. Looked up from germline, CDR1 is SNHLY and CDR2 is FYNNEI. The length of the CDR3 is 14 residues. Trimming left V 2 bases short and J 0 bases short, with 8 bases between.